This T cell receptor beta chain was captured by sequencing in a study of chemoradiotherapy in HPV16-positive cancers (dated by TCRdb to between 2021 and 2023). Some background on the complete study: Functional T-cell assays on cells from two HPV16-positive patients defined candidate HPV-specific T-cell clones and common TCR motifs. Whether T-cell immunity against the HPV oncoproteins E6 and E7 changes during chemoradiotherapy and whether survival is affected by this immunity were examined in the study. The candidate HPV-specific TCRs and motifs were then tracked in TCR repertoires from over 80 patients with HPV-related cancers. General findings and caveats noted by the study authors: Expansion of candidate HPV-specific clones and E7-related TCR motifs was observed in the tumor microenvironment during treatment, whereas no such expansion was observed for non-HPV-specific T cells. The functional definition of HPV-specific T cells was derived from only two HPV16-positive patients, and the survival association was reported for HPV16-positive patients. Improved recurrence-free survival in HPV16-positive patients was associated with expansion of HPV-responsive T cells during chemoradiotherapy.

For this clone: The antigen it binds to is not known. There are no base qualities to consult, and no much larger clone falls within one base.

Because repertoires were sampled repeatedly during chemoradiotherapy, clonal expansion in the tumor microenvironment could be followed. The germline V end is reduced by 2 bases and the J end by 6 bases; junction bases left unmatched: 9. The CDR3, from cysteine to phenylalanine, totals 16 residues. Only CDR3 DNA is held: 48 bases, read in frame from base 1. From the germline V gene, CDR1 is SGDLS and CDR2 is YYNGEE. The method behind the library was the immunoSEQ multiplex PCR assay. TCRdb re-hosts the immuneACCESS table, in-frame sequences only. Its copies lack some clones; in the studies checked, an unresolved V gene accounts for under half of them, and the cause for the rest is not known. The sample table shows roughly 12,000 clones, and around 87% are seen once. The top ten clones comprise approximately 6% of the sample.

The specimen comprised blood, sampled from a patient who underwent chemoradiotherapy. Recombination linked TRBV9 to TRBJ2-7; 12 central nucleotides agree with TRBD1. The TCR comes from a human donor with HPV-associated anogenital cancer. The CDR3 reads as follows: CASSVGPGQGAGEQYF. At the DNA level, the sequence is TGTGCCAGCAGCGTTGGTCCGGGACAGGGGGCTGGCGAGCAGTACTTC.